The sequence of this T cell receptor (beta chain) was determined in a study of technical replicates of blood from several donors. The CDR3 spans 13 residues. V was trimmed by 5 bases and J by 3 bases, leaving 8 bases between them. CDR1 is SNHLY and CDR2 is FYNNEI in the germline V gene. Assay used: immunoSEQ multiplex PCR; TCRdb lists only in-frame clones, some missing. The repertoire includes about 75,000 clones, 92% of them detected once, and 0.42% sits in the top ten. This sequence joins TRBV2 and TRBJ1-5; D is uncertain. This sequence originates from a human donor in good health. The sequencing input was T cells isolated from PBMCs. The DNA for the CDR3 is TGTGCCAGCAGTCAGGCGCCCAATCAGCCCCAGCATTTT. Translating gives CASSQAPNQPQHF. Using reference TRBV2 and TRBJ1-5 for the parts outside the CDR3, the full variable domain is EPEVTQTPSHQVTQMGQEVILRCVPISNHLYFYWYRQILGQKVEFLVSFYNNEISEKSEIFDDQFSVERPDGSNFTLKIRSTKLEDSAMYFCASSQAPNQPQHFGDGTRLSIL.